This T cell receptor beta chain was recorded in a study of cytomegalovirus exposure and HLA in healthy donors. The study's findings and limits: Presence/absence analyses supposed approximately even sequencing depth among donors.

The junction had 3 bases not matched to a gene; V was cut back by 11 bases and J by 1 base. This CDR3 is built from 13 residues. CDR1 is MNHEY, CDR2 SVGAGI, per germline. Amplification used 60 Vbeta primers and 13 Jbeta primers. Here immunoSEQ multiplex PCR was the method, and the copy in TCRdb shows in-frame clones only, minus some. In the table there are 85,000 to 120,000 clones, roughly 82% of which are singletons. Details on this clone: As yet, its antigen is unknown.

The source material was PBMCs. The rearrangement joins TRBV6-5 to TRBJ2-3, with TRBD2 matching 10 bases. The origin of this receptor is a man between 50 and 59 years old in good health and CMV-seronegative. CDR3 sequence (DNA): TGTGCCGCCAGCGGGGGGGGCACAGATACGCAGTATTTT. Amino acids: CAASGGGTDTQYF.